A single sample gave rise to the 30 T cell receptor beta chains below, sequenced in a study of blood T cell repertoires in COVID-19. Method: immunoSEQ multiplex PCR; TCRdb's copy keeps in-frame clones and lacks some. In the table there are 350,000 to 500,000 clones, roughly 90% of which are singletons. Sequencing input: PBMCs or T cells enriched from blood (not recorded which). The receptors derive from a woman younger than 35 who had been exposed to COVID-19.

J is TRBJ2-6 and V is TRBV18; D remains ambiguous. Trimming shortened V by 3 bases and J by 0 bases, and 3 bases separated the two germline ends. The CDR3 extends over 14 amino acids. Germline V gene lookup returns CDR1 KGHSH and CDR2 LQKENI. CDR3 nucleotide sequence: TGTGCCAGCTCACCGGCCTCTGGGGCCAACGTCCTGACTTTC. Its protein is CASSPASGANVLTF.

This clone has a single count. The rearrangement links TRBV6-2 or TRBV6-3 to TRBJ2-3; D uncertain. Trimming removed 2 bases from V and 0 bases from J, with 9 bases in between. CDR3 length: 15 residues. Looked up from germline, CDR1 is MNHEY and CDR2 is SVGEGT. CDR3 protein: CASSYTYSSTDTQYF. DNA for the CDR3: TGTGCCAGCAGTTACACTTACTCTAGCACAGATACGCAGTATTTT.

V and J are TRBV18 and TRBJ2-5; TRBD2 agrees at 14 bases. The germline V gene encodes CDR1 KGHSH and CDR2 LQKENI. This CDR3 is built from 14 residues. The ends lost 5 bases at V and 4 bases at J; junction bases unmatched: 0. CDR3 nucleotide sequence: TGTGCCAGCTCAGGGACTAGCGGGAGAGAGACCCAGTACTTC. Translated, it gives CASSGTSGRETQYF.

The chain links TRBV7-2 to TRBJ2-1, with D tentatively TRBD1 (5 bases). Germline V gene sequence: CDR1 SGHTA, CDR2 FQGNSA. Trimming shortened V by 3 bases and J by 6 bases, and 6 bases separated the two germline ends. CDR3 length: 12 amino acids. The CDR3 DNA sequence: TGTGCCAGCAGCTTGCAGGGCAATGAGCAGTTCTTC. Translation: CASSLQGNEQFF.

The chain combines TRBV2 with TRBJ2-1; 12 bases agree with TRBD2. Trimming at V came to 8 bases and at J to 9 bases, leaving 5 bases not matched to a gene. Germline V gene sequence: CDR1 SNHLY, CDR2 FYNNEI. The CDR3 runs 13 residues. The CDR3 spells CASHLAGGSEQFF. The CDR3 coding sequence is TGTGCCAGCCACCTAGCGGGAGGGAGTGAGCAGTTCTTC.

The gene calls are TRBV7-8 and TRBJ1-5, with 11 bases lining up with TRBD1. The CDR3 has 17 residues. Germline-derived CDR1 and CDR2 are SGHVS and FQNEAQ. Losses at the gene ends were 5 bases for V and 5 bases for J; bases not matched to a gene: 11. The DNA for the CDR3 is TGTGCCAGCAGCGGTCAAACCGGGACAGGGGGTTATCAGCCCCAGCATTTT. Translation: CASSGQTGTGGYQPQHF.

The V call is TRBV2, the J call TRBJ2-1; maybe TRBD2 (5 bases). The CDR3 runs 13 residues. Per germline, CDR1 SNHLY and CDR2 FYNNEI. V gave up 4 bases and J gave up 7 bases, with 11 bases separating them. The CDR3 protein is CASSVRGINEQFF. The CDR3 DNA sequence: TGTGCCAGCAGTGTCAGAGGGATTAATGAGCAGTTCTTC.

This sequence joins TRBV7-2 and TRBJ1-5, with 9 bases lining up with TRBD1. The ends lost 6 bases at V and 2 bases at J; junction bases unmatched: 2. Germline V CDR1 and CDR2: SGHTA, FQGNSA. The CDR3 sequence is 14 residues long. The DNA for the CDR3 is TGTGCCAGCAGGTGGACAGGGGGCAATCAGCCCCAGCATTTT. This encodes CASRWTGGNQPQHF.

This chain uses TRBV28 with TRBJ2-1; TRBD2 agrees at 11 bases. The germline CDR1 and CDR2 sequences are MDHEN and SYDVKM. V shed 7 bases and J 8 bases; nucleotides not matched to a gene: 7. The CDR3 has 14 amino acids. As DNA, the CDR3 is TGTGCCAGCACAGCCGGGACTAGCGGATATGAGCAGTTCTTC. Amino acid sequence: CASTAGTSGYEQFF.

This chain connects TRBV18 to TRBJ2-1; tentatively, D is TRBD2 (5 bases). CDR3 length: 14 residues. Germline V CDR1 and CDR2: KGHSH, LQKENI. V shed 4 bases and J shed 3 bases, with 10 bases lying between them. DNA for the CDR3: TGTGCCAGCTCACTACTCGAGGGCTACAATGAGCAGTTCTTC. Residues: CASSLLEGYNEQFF.

This sequence joins TRBV29-1 and TRBJ2-7, with 9 nucleotides matching TRBD2. This CDR3 spans 12 amino acids. Germline V gene data show CDR1 as SQVTM and CDR2 as ANQGSEA. V trimming: 5 bases; J trimming: 6 bases; junction bases outside the gene matches: 5. The DNA for the CDR3 is TGCAGCGTTTGGCGGGAGGGATCCGAGCAGTACTTC. This sequence encodes CSVWREGSEQYF.

The CDR3 loop is CASSQAAGDSSYNEQFF. CDR3 sequence (DNA): TGTGCCAGCAGCCAAGCGGCGGGAGACAGCTCCTACAATGAGCAGTTCTTC. The V gene is TRBV4-2, the J gene TRBJ2-1, with 7 positions matching TRBD2. CDR1 is LGHNA and CDR2 is YNFKEQ in the germline V gene. This CDR3 has 17 amino acids. The trim removed 1 base at V and 0 bases at J, leaving 6 bases unmatched.

The CDR3 region has the DNA TGTGCCAGCGGGGGAGGGGGTCTTCCGCAAGAGCAGTACTTC. It yields the protein CASGGGGLPQEQYF. V usage is TRBV2 and J usage is TRBJ2-7; weak D call: TRBD2 (7 bases). From germline, CDR1 is SNHLY and CDR2 FYNNEI. CDR3 length: 14 residues. V was pared by 8 bases and J by 7 bases, with 21 bases between.

V is TRBV4-2 and J is TRBJ2-1; 14 positions match TRBD2. Germline V gene sequence: CDR1 LGHNA, CDR2 YNFKEQ. Unmatched junction bases numbered 13, after V lost 1 base and J lost 2 bases. The CDR3 loop spans 21 amino acids. As DNA, the CDR3 is TGTGCCAGCAGCCAAGTTCAGACTAGCGGGAGGGCCGTGGGGGCCTACAATGAGCAGTTCTTC. It codes for CASSQVQTSGRAVGAYNEQFF.

This rearrangement joins TRBV3-1 (or the pseudogene TRBV3-2) to TRBJ2-4; D is perhaps TRBD2 (5 bases). Per the germline V gene, CDR1 is LGHDT and CDR2 is YNNKEL (reference sequence). The CDR3 sequence is 17 residues long. Trimming removed 3 bases from V and 0 bases from J, with 15 bases in between. CDR3 in DNA: TGTGCCAGCAGCCAGCAAGGACTGAGAATAGCCAAAAACATTCAGTACTTC. Translating it yields CASSQQGLRIAKNIQYF.

The chain couples TRBV7-9 to TRBJ2-7; D is unresolved. V was cut by 2 bases and J by 9 bases, with 14 bases left in between. This CDR3 has 13 residues. Germline CDR1 SEHNR, CDR2 FQNEAQ (reference sequence). The CDR3 region is CASSLIGTQVQYF. The CDR3 DNA sequence: TGTGCCAGCAGCTTAATCGGCACCCAGGTGCAGTACTTC.

The J gene is TRBJ1-6, the V gene TRBV4-2; 11 bases align to TRBD1. Germline loops: CDR1 LGHNA, CDR2 YNFKEQ. The CDR3 runs 15 residues. Trimming cost V 1 base and J 8 bases; bases outside gene matches: 1. The CDR3 bases are TGTGCCAGCAGCCAAGGGGACAGGGGGGATTCACCCCTCCACTTT. This translates into CASSQGDRGDSPLHF.

The V gene is TRBV24-1, the J gene TRBJ2-3, with 7 bases identical to TRBD2. Per the germline V gene, CDR1 is KGHDR and CDR2 is SFDVKD. The CDR3 has 14 amino acids. The junction had 5 bases not matched to a gene; V was cut back by 5 bases and J by 4 bases. This CDR3 reads CATSGDAGADTQYF. CDR3 DNA sequence: TGTGCCACCAGTGGTGACGCGGGGGCAGATACGCAGTATTTT.

The chain has TRBV5-4 and TRBJ1-2; D might be TRBD1 (5 bases). V shed 6 bases and J shed 7 bases, with 13 bases lying between them. The CDR3 contains 12 residues. Germline-derived CDR1 and CDR2 are SGHNT and YYREEE (reference sequence). The DNA for the CDR3 is TGTGCCAGCACCCTGGTGGGGGGTGGCTACACCTTC. Translating gives CASTLVGGGYTF.

The chain is built from TRBV7-6 and TRBJ1-1; no clear D. The CDR3 length is 16 residues. CDR1 is SGHVS and CDR2 is FNYEAQ in the germline V gene. With 1 base removed from V and 0 bases from J, the gap between germline ends came to 12 bases. For the CDR3, the DNA is TGTGCCAGCAGCTTAGAGTCGTCCGGGTTGAACACTGAAGCTTTCTTT. Encoded protein: CASSLESSGLNTEAFF. Variable domain in full (rest from reference TRBV7-6 and TRBJ1-1): GAGVSQSPRYKVTKRGQDVALRCDPISGHVSLYWYRQALGQGPEFLTYFNYEAQQDKSGLPNDRFSAERPEGSISTLTIQRTEQRDSAMYRCASSLESSGLNTEAFFGQGTRLTVV.

The rearrangement links TRBV11-1 to TRBJ2-7, with 7 nucleotides matching TRBD1. The J segment lost 3 bases and the V segment lost 4 bases, leaving 3 bases of the junction unmatched. There are 13 residues in the CDR3. Germline lookup yields CDR1 SGHAT and CDR2 FQDESV (reference sequence). The CDR3 region has the DNA TGTGCCAGCAGCTCCGGACAGGTCTACGAGCAGTACTTC. Protein sequence: CASSSGQVYEQYF.

The chain links TRBV18 to TRBJ2-2; a weak D match, TRBD1 (5 bases). Trimming took off 8 bases at V and 1 base at J, with 11 bases between the two ends. The germline CDR1 and CDR2 sequences are KGHSH and LQKENI. This CDR3 has 14 residues. This chain's CDR3 is CASADILNTGELFF. The CDR3 DNA reads as TGTGCCAGCGCGGACATACTGAACACCGGGGAGCTGTTTTTT. The variable domain in full, completed from reference TRBV18 and TRBJ2-2, reads NAGVMQNPRHLVRRRGQEARLRCSPMKGHSHVYWYRQLPEEGLKFMVYLQKENIIDESGMPKERFSAEFPKEGPSILRIQQVVRGDSAAYFCASADILNTGELFFGEGSRLTVL.

This rearrangement joins TRBV15 to TRBJ1-5; tentative D call: TRBD1 (5 bases). Trimming shortened V by 5 bases and J by 11 bases, and 10 bases separated the two germline ends. CDR3 length: 11 amino acids. Germline values: CDR1 LNHNV, CDR2 YYDKDF (reference sequence). CDR3 bases: TGTGCCACCAGCTCAGGGTTGTCCCAGCATTTT. Residues: CATSSGLSQHF.

J is TRBJ2-7 and V is TRBV13, with D tentatively TRBD2 (6 bases). V was shortened by 1 base and J by 2 bases, with 15 bases between the two germline ends. CDR1 is PRHDT and CDR2 is FYEKMQ in the germline V gene (reference sequence). CDR3 size: 16 residues. DNA for the CDR3: TGTGCCAGCAGCTTAGTAGAGGGGCGGGGCGCCTACGAGCAGTACTTC. Translation gives CASSLVEGRGAYEQYF.

This rearrangement joins TRBV10-3 to TRBJ2-5, with 11 bases matching TRBD2. Germline CDR1 is ENHRY and CDR2 is SYGVKD. V shed 2 bases and J 3 bases; nucleotides not matched to a gene: 5. The CDR3 contains 16 residues. The CDR3 sequence: CAISEPTLAGEETQYF. CDR3 coding DNA: TGTGCCATCAGTGAGCCGACACTAGCGGGAGAAGAGACCCAGTACTTC.

V usage is TRBV6-2 or TRBV6-3 and J usage is TRBJ1-5; D gene uncertain. CDR3 length: 13 amino acids. Germline CDR1 reads MNHEY; CDR2 reads SVGEGT. Trimming shortened V by 4 bases and J by 6 bases, and 10 bases separated the two germline ends. The CDR3 bases are TGTGCCAGCAGTTTCTACCCTGCTCAGCCCCAGCATTTT. Translation: CASSFYPAQPQHF.

The V and J genes are TRBV21-1 and TRBJ2-7; the table's D call, TRBD2, was not checked against the DNA. TRBV21-1 is a documented pseudogene. This CDR3 has 18 amino acids. CDR3 amino acids: CASSNFLIPEGDPYEQYF. CDR3 sequence (DNA): TGTGCCAGCAGCAATTTCCTTATTCCAGAGGGAGACCCCTACGAGCAGTACTTC.

CDR3 sequence: CASTASAETQYF. In nucleotides, the CDR3 is TGTGCCAGCACGGCAAGCGCAGAGACCCAGTACTTC. V and J are TRBV28 and TRBJ2-5; D not resolved. CDR3 length: 12 amino acids. Germline assignment: CDR1 MDHEN and CDR2 SYDVKM. V lost 7 bases to trimming and J lost 4 bases, with 10 bases between them.

The chain couples TRBV4-2 to TRBJ2-7, with 12 bases that match TRBD1. The CDR3 is made up of 16 amino acids. Trimming cost V 0 bases and J 4 bases; bases outside gene matches: 4. Germline V CDR1 and CDR2: LGHNA, YNFKEQ. The CDR3 bases are TGTGCCAGCAGCCAAGAGGGGACAGGGGGCTTTTACGAGCAGTACTTC. This sequence encodes CASSQEGTGGFYEQYF.

The chain is built from TRBV4-3 and TRBJ2-7, with 10 bases that match TRBD1. From germline, CDR1 is LGHNA and CDR2 YSLEER. The CDR3 loop spans 16 amino acids. V was pared by 8 bases and J by 2 bases, with 12 bases of the junction left unmatched. CDR3 protein: CASAPGQGISTYEQYF. The CDR3 nucleotides read TGCGCCAGCGCACCGGGACAGGGGATTTCGACCTACGAGCAGTACTTC.